Each of the 3 T cell receptor beta chains below was sequenced from the same sample in a study of T cell repertoires in cytomegalovirus infection. TCRdb fed the reads into MiXCR, producing one record per CDR3 protein. The table lists 310,000 or so distinct CDR3 sequences, roughly a quarter of them singletons, with approximately 15% in the top ten. The material sequenced was PBMCs. The receptors here all came from a human donor in good health (CMV status not recorded). Some clones in this sample may be carry-over from other donors' samples.

V gene TRBV19 combines with J gene TRBJ2-7, with D perhaps TRBD1 or TRBD2 (5 bases each). From germline, CDR1 is LNHDA and CDR2 SQIVND (reference sequence). The CDR3 covers 14 residues. V lost 7 bases and J 5 bases, leaving 18 bases between the germline ends. The CDR3 DNA reads TGTGCCAGTACCCCCCGCGGGCAGGGAGACGAGCAGTACTTC. Translated: CASTPRGQGDEQYF.

Many counts were recorded for this clonotype. This sequence joins TRBV6-1 and TRBJ2-2, with 7 positions matching TRBD2. This CDR3 is 13 amino acids long. CDR1 is MNHNS and CDR2 is SASEGT in the germline V gene. The V gene end was trimmed by 7 bases and the J gene end by 6 bases; junction bases not matched to a gene: 5. CDR3: CASMTAGAGELFF. The DNA for the CDR3 is TGTGCCAGCATGACCGCGGGGGCCGGGGAGCTGTTTTTT.

The chain is built from TRBV20-1 and TRBJ2-7; D gene ambiguous. Trimming shortened V by 6 bases and J by 3 bases, and 24 bases separated the two germline ends. The CDR3 spans 16 residues. Germline V gene data show CDR1 as DFQATT and CDR2 as SNEGSKA (reference sequence). The CDR3 DNA follows: TGCAGTGCCTACGAAAAACTGGAAAGAGTAAACTACGAGCAGTACTTC. Translating it yields CSAYEKLERVNYEQYF.